This T cell receptor beta chain was profiled in a study of shared clonotypes between healthy human individuals. Study observations and caveats: The study's rarefaction showed incomplete sorted-subset sequencing despite large depth. Compared with memory subsets, naive subsets generally had larger estimated richness. About 5% was the fraction of naive CD4 clonotypes found shared across a few donors.

V gave up 4 bases and J gave up 1 base; unmatched junction bases: 6. The CDR3 has 15 residues. Per the germline V gene, CDR1 is SGHRS and CDR2 is YFSETQ. Across several immunoSEQ plates, the genomic DNA of each subset was split evenly. Sequenced by immunoSEQ multiplex PCR; TCRdb stores in-frame clones only, minus some. Among about 590,000 clones listed, about 95% were seen once. Naive CD8 isolation took CD45RO-negative cells positively selected for CCR7 and excluded terminally differentiated effector memory CD45RA+ cells. As to this clone: The target antigen is unknown.

The sample taken for sequencing was naive CD8+ T cells sorted from blood. The J gene is TRBJ2-7, the V gene TRBV5-1; 9 nucleotides agree with TRBD1. This receptor was identified in a woman aged 30 to 39 in good health. The DNA for the CDR3 is TGCGCCAGCAGCCAGCAACAGGGGGCTTCCTACGAGCAGTACTTC. This encodes CASSQQQGASYEQYF.